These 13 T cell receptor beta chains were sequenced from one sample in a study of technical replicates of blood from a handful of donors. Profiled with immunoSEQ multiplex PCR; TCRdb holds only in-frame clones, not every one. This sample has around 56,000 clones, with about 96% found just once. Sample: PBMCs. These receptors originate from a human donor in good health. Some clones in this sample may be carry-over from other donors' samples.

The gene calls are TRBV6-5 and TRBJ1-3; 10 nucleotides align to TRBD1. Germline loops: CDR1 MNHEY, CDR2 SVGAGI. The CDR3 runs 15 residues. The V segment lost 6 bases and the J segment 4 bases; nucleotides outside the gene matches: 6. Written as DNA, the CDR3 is TGTGCCAGCAGCGACAGGGGGCGAAGGGGAAACACCATATATTTT. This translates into CASSDRGRRGNTIYF.

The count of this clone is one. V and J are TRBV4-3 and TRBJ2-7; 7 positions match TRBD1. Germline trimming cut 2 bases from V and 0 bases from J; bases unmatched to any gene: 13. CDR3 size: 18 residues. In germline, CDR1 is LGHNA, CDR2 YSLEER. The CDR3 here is CASSQPALGTVSSYEQYF. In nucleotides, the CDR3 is TGCGCCAGCAGCCAACCCGCGCTAGGGACAGTGAGCTCCTACGAGCAGTACTTC.

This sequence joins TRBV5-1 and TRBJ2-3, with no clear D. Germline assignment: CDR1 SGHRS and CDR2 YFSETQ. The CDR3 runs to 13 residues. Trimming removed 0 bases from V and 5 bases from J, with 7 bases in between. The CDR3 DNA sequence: TGCGCCAGCAGCTTGGGATCTAGAGATACGCAGTATTTT. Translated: CASSLGSRDTQYF.

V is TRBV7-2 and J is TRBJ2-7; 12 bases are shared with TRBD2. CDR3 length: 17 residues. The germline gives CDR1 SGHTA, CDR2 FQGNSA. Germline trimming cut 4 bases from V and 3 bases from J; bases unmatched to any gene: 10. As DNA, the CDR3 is TGTGCCAGCAGCTGGCTAGCGGGGGGGTCCAGAAGCTACGAGCAGTACTTC. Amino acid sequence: CASSWLAGGSRSYEQYF. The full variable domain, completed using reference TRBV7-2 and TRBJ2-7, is GAGVSQSPSNKVTEKGKDVELRCDPISGHTALYWYRQSLGQGLEFLIYFQGNSAPDKSGLPSDRFSAERTGGSVSTLTIQRTQQEDSAVYLCASSWLAGGSRSYEQYFGPGTRLTVT.

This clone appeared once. CDR3 residues: CASSSDPDTEAFF. DNA for the CDR3: TGCGCCAGCAGCTCAGATCCAGACACTGAAGCTTTCTTT. The chain is built from TRBV5-1 and TRBJ1-1, with D unresolved. Between the trimmed V and J ends, which lost 3 bases and 3 bases, there was a span of 9 bases. CDR1 is SGHRS and CDR2 is YFSETQ in the germline V gene. The CDR3 is 13 amino acids.

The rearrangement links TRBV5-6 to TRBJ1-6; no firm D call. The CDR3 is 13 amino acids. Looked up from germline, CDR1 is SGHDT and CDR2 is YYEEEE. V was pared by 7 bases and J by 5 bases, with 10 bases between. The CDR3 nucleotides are TGTGCCAGCGGCCGGGTTGATAATTCACCCCTCCACTTT. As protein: CASGRVDNSPLHF. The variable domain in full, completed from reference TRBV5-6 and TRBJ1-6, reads DAGVTQSPTHLIKTRGQQVTLRCSPKSGHDTVSWYQQALGQGPQFIFQYYEEEERQRGNFPDRFSGHQFPNYSSELNVNALLLGDSALYLCASGRVDNSPLHFGNGTRLTVT.

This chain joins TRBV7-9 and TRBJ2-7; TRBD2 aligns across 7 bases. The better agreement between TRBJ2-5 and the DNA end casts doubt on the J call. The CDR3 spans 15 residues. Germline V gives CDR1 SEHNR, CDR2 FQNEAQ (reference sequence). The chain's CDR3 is CASSPRLALPETQYF. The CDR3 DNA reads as TGTGCCAGCAGCCCTCGACTAGCACTCCCGGAGACCCAGTACTTC.

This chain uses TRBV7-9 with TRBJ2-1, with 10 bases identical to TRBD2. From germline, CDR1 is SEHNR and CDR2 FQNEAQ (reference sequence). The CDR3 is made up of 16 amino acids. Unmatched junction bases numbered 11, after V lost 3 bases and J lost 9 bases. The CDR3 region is CASSFCHPGLACEQFF. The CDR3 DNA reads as TGTGCCAGCAGCTTTTGCCACCCGGGACTAGCGTGTGAGCAGTTCTTC.

This chain's CDR3 is CASSRQLENTEAFF. CDR3 DNA: TGTGCCAGCAGCAGACAGCTCGAAAACACTGAAGCTTTCTTT. The chain employs TRBV6-1 and TRBJ1-1; possible D gene TRBD1, 5 bases. Germline V lookup: CDR1 MNHNS, CDR2 SASEGT. V lost 6 bases to trimming and J lost 2 bases, with 13 bases between them. This CDR3 comprises 14 residues.

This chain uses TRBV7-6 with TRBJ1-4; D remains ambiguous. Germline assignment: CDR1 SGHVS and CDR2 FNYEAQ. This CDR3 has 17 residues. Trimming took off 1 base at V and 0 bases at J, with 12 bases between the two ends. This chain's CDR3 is CASSLGPYRATNEKLFF. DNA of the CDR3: TGTGCCAGCAGCTTAGGGCCTTATCGGGCAACTAATGAAAAACTGTTTTTT.

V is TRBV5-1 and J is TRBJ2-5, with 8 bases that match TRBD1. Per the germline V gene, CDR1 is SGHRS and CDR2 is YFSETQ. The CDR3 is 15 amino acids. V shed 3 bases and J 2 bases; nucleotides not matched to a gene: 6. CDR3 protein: CASSWGRDRQETQYF. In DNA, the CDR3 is TGCGCCAGCAGCTGGGGACGGGACAGGCAAGAGACCCAGTACTTC.

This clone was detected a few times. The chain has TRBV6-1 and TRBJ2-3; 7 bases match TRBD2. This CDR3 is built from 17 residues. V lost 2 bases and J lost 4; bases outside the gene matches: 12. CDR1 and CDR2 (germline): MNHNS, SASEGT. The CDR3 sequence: CASSEPLALSGADTQYF. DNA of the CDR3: TGTGCCAGCAGTGAACCTCTAGCCCTAAGCGGGGCAGATACGCAGTATTTT.

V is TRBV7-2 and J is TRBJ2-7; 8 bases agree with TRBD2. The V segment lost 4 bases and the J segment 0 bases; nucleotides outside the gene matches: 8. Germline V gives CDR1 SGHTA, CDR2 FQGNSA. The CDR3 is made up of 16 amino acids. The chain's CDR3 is CASSYSTSGSSYEQYF. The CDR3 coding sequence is TGTGCCAGCAGCTACTCCACTAGCGGCAGCTCCTACGAGCAGTACTTC. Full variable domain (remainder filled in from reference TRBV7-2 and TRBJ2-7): GAGVSQSPSNKVTEKGKDVELRCDPISGHTALYWYRQSLGQGLEFLIYFQGNSAPDKSGLPSDRFSAERTGGSVSTLTIQRTQQEDSAVYLCASSYSTSGSSYEQYFGPGTRLTVT.